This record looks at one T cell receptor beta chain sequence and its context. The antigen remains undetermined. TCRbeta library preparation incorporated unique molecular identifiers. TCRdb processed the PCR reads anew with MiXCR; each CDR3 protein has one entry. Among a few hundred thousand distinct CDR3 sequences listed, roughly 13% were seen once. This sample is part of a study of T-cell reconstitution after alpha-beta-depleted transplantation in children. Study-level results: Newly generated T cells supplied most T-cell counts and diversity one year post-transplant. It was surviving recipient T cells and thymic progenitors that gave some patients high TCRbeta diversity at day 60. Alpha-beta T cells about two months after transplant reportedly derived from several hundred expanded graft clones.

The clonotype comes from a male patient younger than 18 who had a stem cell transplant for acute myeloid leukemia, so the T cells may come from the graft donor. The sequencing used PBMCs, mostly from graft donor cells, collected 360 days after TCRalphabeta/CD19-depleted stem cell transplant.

CDR3 nucleotides: TGTGCCAGCAGTTTTCGGGGAGCCGCAGAGCAGTTCTTC. This encodes CASSFRGAAEQFF. The chain is built from TRBV27 and TRBJ2-1, with D tentatively TRBD2 (5 bases). V dropped 3 bases and J dropped 10 bases, with 13 bases sitting between them. The CDR3 loop spans 13 amino acids. CDR1 and CDR2 from the germline V gene are MNHEY and SMNVEV (reference sequence).